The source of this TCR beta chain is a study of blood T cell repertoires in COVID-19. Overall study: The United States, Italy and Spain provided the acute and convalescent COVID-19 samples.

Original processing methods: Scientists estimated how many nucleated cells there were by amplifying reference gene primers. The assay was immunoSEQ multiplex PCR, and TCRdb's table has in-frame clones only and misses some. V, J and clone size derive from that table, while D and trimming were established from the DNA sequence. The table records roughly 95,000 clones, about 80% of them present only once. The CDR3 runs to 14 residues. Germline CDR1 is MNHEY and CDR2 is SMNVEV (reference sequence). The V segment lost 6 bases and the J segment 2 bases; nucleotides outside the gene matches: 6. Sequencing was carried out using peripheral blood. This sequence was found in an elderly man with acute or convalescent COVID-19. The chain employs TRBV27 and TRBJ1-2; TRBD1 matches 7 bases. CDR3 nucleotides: TGTGCCAGCAGCAGGGGGAGTTCAAACTATGGCTACACCTTC. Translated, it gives CASSRGSSNYGYTF.